These T cell receptor beta chains were read from a single sample in a study of blood T cells in healthy people across ages. From the 5' RACE reads, TCRdb called clonotypes with MiXCR, one entry per CDR3 protein. The table records approximately 960,000 distinct CDR3 sequences, approximately 32% of them present only once. These data also featured in a second study, about T cells of mothers and their children.

Input material: blood. These receptors all come from a middle-aged woman in good health. Each CDR3 is given without its conserved first and last residue. The size entry is marked missing in some rows and otherwise reads once, few, many or a size class.

CDR3 | V | size | J
ASSYTGKETQY | TRBV7-9 | few | TRBJ2-5
ASRGTISYEQY | TRBV5-6 | . | TRBJ2-7
ASSQERDRSYNEQF | TRBV4-3 | few | TRBJ2-1
ASSLYRGTQY | TRBV7-2 | many | TRBJ2-5
ASSLAGAPNYGYT | TRBV11-2 | many | TRBJ1-2
ASSPQGRVSYNEQF | TRBV18 | few | TRBJ2-1
ANSSRDLYGYT | TRBV5-1 | . | TRBJ1-2
SVEPAGRYGYT | TRBV29-1 | . | TRBJ1-2
ASKWRAGTSGAKGKNIQY | TRBV6-1 | . | TRBJ2-4
ASSQTGGRGEKLF | TRBV7-2 | . | TRBJ1-4
SARDPASGGAEQF | TRBV20-1 | . | TRBJ2-1
ASSNTLAGNEQF | TRBV13 | once | TRBJ2-1
ASNDPGLARADTQY | TRBV7-2 | . | TRBJ2-3
ASRQKGTGPQH | TRBV28 | few | TRBJ1-5
ASSLLPGGATTEAF | TRBV7-8 | . | TRBJ1-1
SARRRSLYNEQY | TRBV20-1 | . | TRBJ2-7
SVDHMNTEAF | TRBV29-1 | few | TRBJ1-1
ASSLMQSGSITKQY | TRBV13 | . | TRBJ2-5